Shown below are 9 T cell receptor beta chains from a single sample sequenced in a study of T-cell memory formation after mild COVID-19. TCRdb reanalysed the 5' RACE reads using MiXCR and keeps one entry per CDR3 protein. The sample contains about 110,000 distinct CDR3 sequences, over 15% of which appear only once. The sample consisted of PBMCs or a T cell subset sorted from them (not recorded which). These receptors were taken from a man aged 18 to 29 who had mild COVID-19 (a few samples of this study predate the infection). Cell type and time point are not known.

A single count supports this clonotype. V usage is TRBV7-2 and J usage is TRBJ2-3; maybe TRBD2 (5 bases). With 4 bases removed from V and 0 bases from J, the gap between germline ends came to 11 bases. CDR1 is SGHTA, CDR2 FQGNSA, per germline. The CDR3 runs 15 residues. The CDR3 coding sequence is TGTGCCAGCAGCTCCAAGCGGCCAAGCACAGATACGCAGTATTTT. As protein: CASSSKRPSTDTQYF.

This chain's CDR3 is CSVEEGWRQGATDTQYF. CDR3 DNA sequence: TGCAGCGTTGAAGAGGGCTGGAGGCAGGGGGCCACAGATACGCAGTATTTT. This chain connects TRBV29-1 to TRBJ2-3, with 8 bases fitting TRBD1. The CDR3 consists of 17 residues. The germline V gene has CDR1 SQVTM and CDR2 ANQGSEA. V was clipped by 0 bases and J by 2 bases; unmatched bases: 10.

This clonotype was counted between two and nine times. The V gene is TRBV5-4, the J gene TRBJ1-1; D unresolved. Trimming took off 2 bases at V and 9 bases at J, with 14 bases between the two ends. The germline V gene encodes CDR1 SGHNT and CDR2 YYREEE (reference sequence). CDR3 length: 13 residues. DNA of the CDR3: TGTGCCAGCAGCTTTTATCCGGACCCTAAAGCTTTCTTT. Amino acids: CASSFYPDPKAFF.

This clonotype was detected only a few times. This chain connects TRBV12-3 or TRBV12-4 to TRBJ2-3; tentatively, D is TRBD2 (6 bases). V gave up 2 bases and J gave up 1 base, with 13 bases separating them. The length of the CDR3 is 16 residues. CDR3 sequence reads: CASSLNPGVGTDTQYF. The CDR3 DNA is TGTGCCAGCAGTTTAAACCCGGGGGTGGGCACAGATACGCAGTATTTT.

The rearrangement joins TRBV12-3 or TRBV12-4 to TRBJ2-3; 10 positions agree with TRBD2. The CDR3 length is 14 residues. Trimming at V came to 8 bases and at J to 6 bases, leaving 8 bases not matched to a gene. The CDR3 reads CASGTSGAADTQYF. The CDR3 nucleotides are TGTGCCAGCGGAACTAGCGGGGCGGCGGATACGCAGTATTTT.

This clonotype has just a few counts. The chain has TRBV5-1 and TRBJ1-2, with D uncertain. The CDR3 runs 14 residues. V was cut by 3 bases and J by 8 bases, with 17 bases left in between. CDR1 SGHRS and CDR2 YFSETQ come from the germline V gene. The CDR3, as DNA: TGCGCCAGCAGCTCCCAAGGTTCCGGGGAAGGCTACACCTTC. Amino acid sequence: CASSSQGSGEGYTF.

This clonotype has just a few counts. V and J are TRBV24-1 and TRBJ2-6, with D hard to call. The CDR3 loop spans 15 amino acids. Per the germline V gene, CDR1 is KGHDR and CDR2 is SFDVKD. The V end lost 5 bases, the J end lost 0 bases, and 7 bases lay between the germline ends. The chain's CDR3 is CATSVGNSGANVLTF. As DNA, the CDR3 is TGTGCCACCAGTGTTGGAAACTCTGGGGCCAACGTCCTGACTTTC.

This clonotype has more than one count but fewer than ten. V is TRBV2 and J is TRBJ1-4; 10 positions match TRBD1. CDR1 SNHLY and CDR2 FYNNEI come from the germline V gene. The CDR3 sequence is 14 residues long. The ends lost 4 bases at V and 6 bases at J; junction bases unmatched: 2. The CDR3 bases are TGTGCCAGCAGTGGACAGGGGGCTTATGAAAAACTGTTTTTT. Translating gives CASSGQGAYEKLFF.

J is TRBJ1-1 and V is TRBV4-1, with no clear D. This CDR3 region has 16 residues. CDR1 is MGHRA, CDR2 YSYEKL, per germline. Trimming stripped 1 base from V and 3 bases from J, with 15 bases between. CDR3 region: CASSQVDLVVYTEAFF. In DNA, the CDR3 is TGCGCCAGCAGCCAAGTGGATCTCGTTGTGTACACTGAAGCTTTCTTT.